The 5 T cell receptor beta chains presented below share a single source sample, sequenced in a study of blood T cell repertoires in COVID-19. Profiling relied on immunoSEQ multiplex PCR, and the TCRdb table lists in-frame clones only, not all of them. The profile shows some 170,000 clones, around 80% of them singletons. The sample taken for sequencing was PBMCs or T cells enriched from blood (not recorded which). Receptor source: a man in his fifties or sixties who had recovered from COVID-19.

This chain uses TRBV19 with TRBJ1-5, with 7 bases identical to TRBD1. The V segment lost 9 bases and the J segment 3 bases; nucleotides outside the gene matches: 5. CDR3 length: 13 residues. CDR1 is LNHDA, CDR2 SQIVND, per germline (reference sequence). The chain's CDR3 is CASKGQFNQPQHF. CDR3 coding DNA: TGTGCCAGCAAGGGACAGTTCAATCAGCCCCAGCATTTT.

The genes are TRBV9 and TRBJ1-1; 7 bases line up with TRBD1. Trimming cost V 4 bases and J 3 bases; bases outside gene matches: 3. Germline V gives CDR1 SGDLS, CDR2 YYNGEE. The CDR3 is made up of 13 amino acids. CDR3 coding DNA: TGTGCCAGCAGCCTAGACAGGGACACTGAAGCTTTCTTT. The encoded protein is CASSLDRDTEAFF.

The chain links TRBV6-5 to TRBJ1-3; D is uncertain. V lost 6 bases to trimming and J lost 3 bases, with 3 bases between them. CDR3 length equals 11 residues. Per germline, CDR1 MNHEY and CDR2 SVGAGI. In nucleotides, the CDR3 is TGTGCCAGCAGCCTTGGAAACACCATATATTTT. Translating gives CASSLGNTIYF.

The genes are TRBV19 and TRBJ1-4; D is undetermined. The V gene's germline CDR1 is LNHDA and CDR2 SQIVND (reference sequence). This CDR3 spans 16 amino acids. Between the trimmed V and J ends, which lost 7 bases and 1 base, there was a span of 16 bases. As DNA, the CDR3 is TGTGCCAGTACCGCCATCGCGGAGGGAACTAATGAAAAACTGTTTTTT. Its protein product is CASTAIAEGTNEKLFF.

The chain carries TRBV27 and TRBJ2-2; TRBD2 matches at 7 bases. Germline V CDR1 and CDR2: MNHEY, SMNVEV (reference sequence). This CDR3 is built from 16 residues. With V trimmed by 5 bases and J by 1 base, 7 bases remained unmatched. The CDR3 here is CASSPKAGVNTGELFF. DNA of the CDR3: TGTGCCAGCAGTCCCAAGGCGGGGGTGAACACCGGGGAGCTGTTTTTT.